The sample holds one count of the clone carrying this T cell receptor beta chain. The entry originates in a study of blood T cell repertoires in COVID-19. About the study: PBMCs, B-cell-depleted T cells, or T cells provided the cDNA or gDNA that made up the material.

Germline-derived CDR1 and CDR2 are SGHKS and YYEKEE (reference sequence). The CDR3 runs 15 residues. The germline V and J ends were trimmed by 0 bases and 0 bases, with 9 bases remaining between them. Sequencing used immunoSEQ multiplex PCR; TCRdb keeps in-frame clones, though not all of them. The sample lists roughly 80,000 clones, roughly 90% occurring once. Sequenced: peripheral blood. The chain combines TRBV5-5 with TRBJ1-1; D is unclear. The clonotype was recovered from a woman aged 80 or over with active or convalescent COVID-19. In DNA form, the CDR3 reads TGTGCCAGCAGCTTGGGCCCGGGGTTGAACACTGAAGCTTTCTTT. Translating it yields CASSLGPGLNTEAFF.